Described below is a single TCR beta chain sequence and its context. Its antigen remains unknown. The germline V gene has CDR1 SQVTM and CDR2 ANQGSEA. The ends were cut back, 6 bases at V and 0 bases at J, with 18 bases in the middle. This CDR3 region has 15 residues. It was with 60 Vbeta and 13 Jbeta primers that the PCR ran. Produced via immunoSEQ multiplex PCR; TCRdb's table is partial and in-frame only. The sample lists under 150,000 clones; 82% were seen once. These data are taken from a study of cytomegalovirus exposure and HLA in healthy donors. Study-wide results and caveats: The study reported that TCR beta sequences accurately predicted HLA-A and HLA-B alleles in most subjects.

The source material was PBMCs. V is TRBV29-1 and J is TRBJ2-7; D is perhaps TRBD2 (6 bases). The TCR comes from a male donor in good health and CMV-seronegative. The CDR3 DNA is TGCAGCGTGGAGGGGCTAGCGTCTAGCTCCTACGAGCAGTACTTC. Its protein product is CSVEGLASSSYEQYF.